The 18 T cell receptor beta chains below were found in one sample sequenced in a study of blood T cell repertoires in COVID-19. TCRdb keeps only in-frame clones here, not all; method: immunoSEQ multiplex PCR. In the table there are 150,000 to 200,000 clones, 80% of which are singletons. The sample was peripheral blood. These receptors were taken from a man aged 55 to 70 with acute or convalescent COVID-19.

This clone was counted only a few times. V is TRBV4-3 and J is TRBJ2-7; 8 bases are a match to TRBD2. The V gene's germline CDR1 is LGHNA and CDR2 YSLEER. The junction had 5 bases not matched to a gene; V was cut back by 1 base and J by 0 bases. The CDR3 is 16 residues long. CDR3 in amino acids: CASSQAYSGNSYEQYF. Here the CDR3 DNA reads TGCGCCAGCAGCCAAGCTTATAGCGGGAACTCCTACGAGCAGTACTTC.

The genes are TRBV2 and TRBJ1-1, with D possibly being TRBD1 (5 bases). The CDR3 has 14 residues. The V gene lost 6 bases and the J gene lost 5 bases, with 16 bases spanning the gap. The germline CDR1 and CDR2 sequences are SNHLY and FYNNEI. The CDR3 spells CASSRQRGGTEAFF. The CDR3 bases are TGTGCCAGCAGCAGACAGCGAGGAGGGACTGAAGCTTTCTTT.

The V gene is TRBV11-2, the J gene TRBJ2-1; TRBD2 agrees at 11 bases. Germline V lookup: CDR1 SGHAT, CDR2 FQNNGV. The CDR3 runs 17 residues. After removal of 8 bases from V and 1 base from J, the junction contained 10 bases not matched to a gene. The CDR3 sequence: CASLIAGGPNSYNEQFF. CDR3 coding DNA: TGTGCCAGCTTAATAGCGGGAGGGCCGAATTCCTACAATGAGCAGTTCTTC.

The rearrangement links TRBV6-1 to TRBJ1-5; tentative D call: TRBD1 (6 bases). Trimming cost V 5 bases and J 6 bases, with 14 bases left between them. The germline V gene encodes CDR1 MNHNS and CDR2 SASEGT. CDR3 size: 14 residues. The CDR3, as DNA: TGTGCCAGCAGTCCTCGACAGGACGGTCAGCCCCAGCATTTT. As protein: CASSPRQDGQPQHF.

This clone is a singleton in its sample. This sequence joins TRBV4-1 and TRBJ2-7; D is perhaps TRBD1 (6 bases). In germline, CDR1 is MGHRA, CDR2 YSYEKL. This CDR3 contains 15 residues. Trimming pared 6 bases from V and 2 bases from J, leaving 17 bases between. CDR3 coding DNA: TGCGCCAGCAGGGAGCTTCGGGACAACGCCTACGAGCAGTACTTC. This sequence encodes CASRELRDNAYEQYF.

This clone was detected once. The rearrangement links TRBV25-1 to TRBJ2-7, with TRBD1 matching over 7 bases. V was pared by 8 bases and J by 2 bases, with 3 bases of the junction left unmatched. Germline V gene sequence: CDR1 MGHDK, CDR2 SYGVNS. This CDR3 spans 12 amino acids. The CDR3 DNA sequence: TGTGCCAGCGGGGGACAGCCCTACGAGCAGTACTTC. It encodes CASGGQPYEQYF.

This clone has a single count. DNA for the CDR3: TGTGCCAGCAGCCAAGATTACAGGGTAGGTGGCTACACCTTC. This sequence encodes CASSQDYRVGGYTF. The rearrangement uses TRBV3-1 (or the pseudogene TRBV3-2) and TRBJ1-2; tentatively, D is TRBD1 (6 bases). The length of the CDR3 is 14 residues. Germline CDR1 and CDR2: LGHDT and YNNKEL (reference sequence). V lost 0 bases to trimming and J lost 7 bases, with 12 bases between them.

This chain uses TRBV6-5 with TRBJ2-3, with D possibly being TRBD2 (6 bases). V was cut by 8 bases and J by 5 bases, with 14 bases left in between. This CDR3 is 13 amino acids long. Germline V CDR1 and CDR2: MNHEY, SVGAGI. CDR3 amino acids: CASLGGVGDTQYF. The CDR3 bases are TGTGCCAGCCTAGGAGGGGTGGGAGATACGCAGTATTTT.

The V and J genes are TRBV7-3 and TRBJ2-3; 7 nucleotides agree with TRBD2. The CDR3 loop spans 16 amino acids. The V gene's germline CDR1 is SGHTA and CDR2 FQGTGA. After removal of 3 bases from V and 2 bases from J, the junction contained 8 bases not matched to a gene. CDR3 DNA: TGTGCCAGCAGCTTCACCGGACTAGAAAACACAGATACGCAGTATTTT. It yields the protein CASSFTGLENTDTQYF. The entire variable domain, with the rest obtained from reference TRBV7-3 and TRBJ2-3, is as follows: GAGVSQTPSNKVTEKGKYVELRCDPISGHTALYWYRQSLGQGPEFLIYFQGTGAADDSGLPNDRFFAVRPEGSVSTLKIQRTERGDSAVYLCASSFTGLENTDTQYFGPGTRLTVL.

The V gene is TRBV19, the J gene TRBJ1-6, with TRBD1 matching over 10 bases. Losses at the gene ends were 6 bases for V and 8 bases for J; bases not matched to a gene: 7. The CDR3 covers 15 residues. Germline CDR1 LNHDA, CDR2 SQIVND (reference sequence). DNA for the CDR3: TGTGCCAGTAGCCCTCCGGGACAGGGGTATTCACCCCTCCACTTT. As protein: CASSPPGQGYSPLHF.

V usage is TRBV6-1 and J usage is TRBJ1-2; perhaps TRBD1 as D (6 bases). V lost 1 base, J lost 0 bases, and 9 bases lay in between. The CDR3 loop spans 15 amino acids. In germline, CDR1 is MNHNS, CDR2 SASEGT. The CDR3 coding sequence is TGTGCCAGCAGTGAAGTGGACAGCTCTAACTATGGCTACACCTTC. This codes for CASSEVDSSNYGYTF.

CDR3 sequence: CASSPVLGQGNEKLFF. The DNA for the CDR3 is TGTGCCAGCTCACCCGTTCTTGGACAGGGAAATGAAAAACTGTTTTTT. The V gene is TRBV18, the J gene TRBJ1-4; 8 positions agree with TRBD1. V lost 3 bases to trimming and J lost 5 bases; unmatched junction nucleotides: 8. The germline CDR1 and CDR2 sequences are KGHSH and LQKENI. The CDR3 consists of 16 residues. Supplemented by reference TRBV18 and TRBJ1-4, the full variable domain reads NAGVMQNPRHLVRRRGQEARLRCSPMKGHSHVYWYRQLPEEGLKFMVYLQKENIIDESGMPKERFSAEFPKEGPSILRIQQVVRGDSAAYFCASSPVLGQGNEKLFFGSGTQLSVL.

V is TRBV6-2 or TRBV6-3 and J is TRBJ1-5, with D possibly being TRBD1 (6 bases). V was clipped by 5 bases and J by 4 bases, with 21 bases between them. The CDR3 runs 17 residues. The V gene's germline CDR1 is MNHEY and CDR2 SVGEGT. CDR3 region: CASSDLQGRERNQPQHF. The CDR3 DNA reads TGTGCCAGCAGTGACCTACAGGGTAGGGAGAGGAATCAGCCCCAGCATTTT.

The chain uses TRBV19 and TRBJ2-1; 11 bases match TRBD2. The CDR3 runs to 14 residues. V lost 6 bases, J lost 10 bases, and 8 bases stayed unmatched. CDR1 is LNHDA, CDR2 SQIVND, per germline (reference sequence). CDR3 sequence reads: CASRVSGGVGEQFF. The CDR3 coding sequence is TGTGCCAGTAGGGTTAGCGGGGGGGTAGGGGAGCAGTTCTTC.

This chain's CDR3 is CASSRLRTGANYGYTF. DNA for the CDR3: TGTGCCAGCAGCAGGCTTCGGACAGGGGCTAACTATGGCTACACCTTC. The gene calls are TRBV11-1 and TRBJ1-2; the match to TRBD1 covers 9 bases. The CDR3 contains 16 residues. CDR1 is SGHAT and CDR2 is FQDESV in the germline V gene (reference sequence). The V segment lost 5 bases and the J segment 0 bases; nucleotides outside the gene matches: 7.

V and J are TRBV4-3 and TRBJ1-1; D gene uncertain. The CDR3 length is 15 residues. Looked up from germline, CDR1 is LGHNA and CDR2 is YSLEER. Trimming left V 3 bases short and J 4 bases short, with 15 bases between. The CDR3 sequence is CASSQVRGVGTEAFF. CDR3 in DNA: TGCGCCAGCAGCCAGGTTCGGGGTGTGGGCACTGAAGCTTTCTTT.

This clone was observed a handful of times. The chain carries TRBV6-4 and TRBJ2-1; the D gene is possibly TRBD2 (5 bases). Germline V lookup: CDR1 MRHNA, CDR2 SNTAGT. This CDR3 has 17 amino acids. The V end lost 0 bases, the J end lost 3 bases, and 15 bases lay between the germline ends. The CDR3 is CASSDSRRRACYNEQFF. The CDR3 region has the DNA TGTGCCAGCAGTGACTCGAGGAGGCGGGCGTGCTACAATGAGCAGTTCTTC.

Only a few counts were recorded for this clone. The V gene is TRBV7-3, the J gene TRBJ1-6; 8 nucleotides line up with TRBD1. This CDR3 has 14 amino acids. The V gene's germline CDR1 is SGHTA and CDR2 FQGTGA. V shed 5 bases and J 7 bases; nucleotides not matched to a gene: 4. CDR3 region: CASSRGQGNSPLHF. CDR3 sequence (DNA): TGTGCCAGCAGCCGTGGACAGGGAAATTCACCCCTCCACTTT.